The sequence of this T cell receptor (beta chain) was determined in a study of CD8+CD57+ T cells in acquired aplastic anemia listed by TCRdb under 2018. Study-level background: DNA extracted from sorted CD4+ and CD8+ cells had a mean of about 3.2 ug, with a range of about 0.18 to 27.4 ug. For healthy donor samples, the average read count was around 9.8 million for CD4+ cells and around 12 million for CD8+ cells. Broader findings and caveats from the paper: CD8+ Simpson's diversity did not differ significantly between patients and healthy controls (P=0.060). Roughly 29 CD8+ CDR3 sequences were found in both patients and controls but appeared to be highly expressed in patients and within the immunodominant clones of the patients.

This clonotype was counted between two and nine times. This clone's antigen is unknown. Base qualities are not recorded, but no much larger clone differs from it by a single base. From cysteine to phenylalanine, the CDR3 is 16 amino acids long. Left in the record is the CDR3 DNA by itself, 48 bases read in frame from the first base. Clipping removes 5 bases from V and 0 bases from J, with 6 as the unmatched junction base count. The germline V gene provides CDR1 SGHTA and CDR2 FQGTGA. Genomic DNA was used as template for profiling of TCR beta VDJ combinations and CDR3 sequences. TCR repertoire sequencing was run on an Illumina HiSeq 2000. The paper's processing steps were these. TRBV/TRBJ rearrangement plots, CDR3 size and DJ length profiles, and Simpson's diversity index were used to evaluate the repertoires. The most abundant DNA sequence in the deep sequencing data was taken as the immunodominant clone. CDR3 amino acid sequences were screened for sharing across subjects and were compared with published repertoires and the VDJdb database. The public reads were reprocessed in TCRdb via fastp at Q25 and MiXCR, keeping in-frame beta chains. Records with the same CDR3 protein are collapsed into one entry carrying the most frequent genes and DNA. The V and J calls were determined by TCRdb, not by the authors. Recorded for this sample are 400,000 to 500,000 distinct CDR3 sequences; about 70% of them occurred a single time. 4% of the sample is in the top ten clones.

The study deep-sequenced TCR repertoires of sorted CD4+ and CD8+ blood T cells from severe aplastic anemia patients and healthy subjects. Ficoll-Paque density gradient centrifugation was used to isolate peripheral blood mononuclear cells. Before DNA was extracted, CD4+ and CD8+ T cells were sorted using either FACS or magnetic beads. This sequence was found in a human donor in good health, serving as a control. Sequencing was performed on sorted CD4+, CD8+, or CD8+CD57+ T cells (not recorded which) from PBMCs. The rearrangement combines TRBV7-3 with TRBJ2-1; 8 central bases correspond to TRBD2. The DNA reads as follows: TGTGCCAGCAGCCCGCATACTAGCGGCTCCTACAATGAGCAGTTCTTC. Its translation is CASSPHTSGSYNEQFF. With all but the CDR3 taken from the reference TRBV7-3 and TRBJ2-1 genes, the full variable domain is: GAGVSQTPSNKVTEKGKYVELRCDPISGHTALYWYRQSLGQGPEFLIYFQGTGAADDSGLPNDRFFAVRPEGSVSTLKIQRTERGDSAVYLCASSPHTSGSYNEQFFGPGTRLTVL.